These 24 T cell receptor beta chains originate from one sample sequenced in a study of cytomegalovirus exposure and HLA in healthy donors. The primer mix had 60 Vbeta and 13 Jbeta primers. Clones were read by immunoSEQ multiplex PCR, and TCRdb kept only the in-frame ones, dropping some. In the table there are roughly 200,000 clones, about 69% of which are singletons. The sequencing sample was made of PBMCs. All receptors come from a male donor in good health and CMV-seronegative.

This chain links TRBV27 with TRBJ2-7; D ambiguous. The V gene lost 2 bases and the J gene lost 2 bases, with 7 bases spanning the gap. The CDR3 spans 13 residues. CDR1 and CDR2 from the germline V gene are MNHEY and SMNVEV (reference sequence). CDR3: CASSLVKTYEQYF. The CDR3 DNA is TGTGCCAGCAGTTTAGTTAAAACCTACGAGCAGTACTTC.

The rearrangement uses TRBV30 and TRBJ2-5; perhaps TRBD2 as D (6 bases). The tail of the sequence fits TRBJ2-7 better, so the J call may be wrong. From germline, CDR1 is GTSNPN and CDR2 SVGIG (reference sequence). This CDR3 is 14 amino acids long. The CDR3 sequence is CAWSNGGVSYEQYF. The CDR3 coding sequence is TGTGCCTGGAGTAACGGGGGAGTCTCCTACGAGCAGTACTTC.

The CDR3 DNA sequence: TGTGCCAGCAAGGGGGCCTACTCTGGAAACACCATATATTTT. This gives the protein CASKGAYSGNTIYF. The chain carries TRBV6-5 and TRBJ1-3; 7 nucleotides agree with TRBD1. The CDR3 is 14 residues long. Germline V CDR1 and CDR2: MNHEY, SVGAGI. Losses at the gene ends were 7 bases for V and 0 bases for J; bases not matched to a gene: 3.

The chain carries TRBV28 and TRBJ1-5; D unresolved. V was pared by 4 bases and J by 2 bases, with 6 bases between. From germline, CDR1 is MDHEN and CDR2 SYDVKM. The CDR3 length is 13 residues. The CDR3 region is CASSSLGNQPQHF. The CDR3 coding sequence is TGTGCCAGCAGTTCCCTTGGCAATCAGCCCCAGCATTTT. The variable domain in full, completed from reference TRBV28 and TRBJ1-5, reads DVKVTQSSRYLVKRTGEKVFLECVQDMDHENMFWYRQDPGLGLRLIYFSYDVKMKEKGDIPEGYSVSREKKERFSLILESASTNQTSMYLCASSSLGNQPQHFGDGTRLSIL.

This clone occurred a few times. CDR3 nucleotides: TGTGCCTGGACCTACCGTTACAGCGGGATCCCCAGCACAGATACGCAGTATTTT. It yields the protein CAWTYRYSGIPSTDTQYF. The chain joins TRBV30 to TRBJ2-3; TRBD2 matches at 7 bases. This CDR3 contains 18 residues. Germline V gene sequence: CDR1 GTSNPN, CDR2 SVGIG (reference sequence). V lost 4 bases to trimming and J lost 0 bases; unmatched junction nucleotides: 16.

This chain connects TRBV4-3 to TRBJ1-5; 10 bases fit TRBD1. This CDR3 comprises 16 residues. The junction had 8 bases not matched to a gene; V was cut back by 4 bases and J by 5 bases. Germline V gene sequence: CDR1 LGHNA, CDR2 YSLEER. CDR3 bases: TGCGCCAGCAGCCCCGGGGCAGGGACAGGGGATCAGCCCCAGCATTTT. Amino acids: CASSPGAGTGDQPQHF.

The V and J genes are TRBV9 and TRBJ1-2; weak D call: TRBD1 (6 bases). CDR3 length: 14 amino acids. Germline lookup yields CDR1 SGDLS and CDR2 YYNGEE. V was pared by 4 bases and J by 4 bases, with 14 bases between. Here the CDR3 reads CASSPVGGSYGYTF. CDR3 sequence (DNA): TGTGCCAGCAGCCCCGTAGGGGGATCCTATGGCTACACCTTC.

The chain is built from TRBV6-6 and TRBJ1-1; TRBD1 aligns across 8 bases. This CDR3 comprises 14 residues. From germline, CDR1 is MNHNY and CDR2 SVGAGI (reference sequence). Losses at the gene ends were 4 bases for V and 1 base for J; bases not matched to a gene: 2. The CDR3 is CASSWTGRNTEAFF. The CDR3 DNA reads TGTGCCAGCAGTTGGACAGGGCGGAACACTGAAGCTTTCTTT.

This clone was seen only once. This chain uses TRBV5-1 with TRBJ2-7, with 10 bases matching TRBD1. Germline V gene lookup returns CDR1 SGHRS and CDR2 YFSETQ. This CDR3 region has 16 residues. The ends lost 4 bases at V and 4 bases at J; junction bases unmatched: 11. The CDR3: CASSTYPGQGLYEQYF. The CDR3 DNA follows: TGCGCCAGCAGCACATACCCGGGACAGGGGTTGTACGAGCAGTACTTC.

V usage is TRBV10-3 and J usage is TRBJ1-5; a possible D gene is TRBD1 (6 bases). The V gene lost 5 bases and the J gene lost 0 bases, with 14 bases spanning the gap. CDR3 length equals 16 residues. CDR1 and CDR2 (germline): ENHRY, SYGVKD. In nucleotides, the CDR3 is TGTGCCATCAGTTTAACAGGGCCCTATAGCAATCAGCCCCAGCATTTT. It yields the protein CAISLTGPYSNQPQHF.

This clone was counted only a few times. The rearrangement joins TRBV29-1 to TRBJ1-4, with D unresolved. This CDR3 is 12 amino acids long. Trimming cost V 7 bases and J 4 bases, with 10 bases left between them. Germline V lookup: CDR1 SQVTM, CDR2 ANQGSEA. CDR3 residues: CSGTSGNEKLFF. CDR3 coding DNA: TGCAGCGGCACCTCCGGTAATGAAAAACTGTTTTTT.

This clone turned up a few times. V usage is TRBV19 and J usage is TRBJ2-2; D perhaps matches TRBD1 (6 bases). Germline loops: CDR1 LNHDA, CDR2 SQIVND (reference sequence). The CDR3 spans 17 residues. V lost 5 bases to trimming and J lost 0 bases, with 16 bases between them. This chain's CDR3 is CASSQPGHPANTGELFF. The CDR3 DNA reads as TGTGCCAGTAGTCAACCGGGACATCCCGCGAACACCGGGGAGCTGTTTTTT.

This chain connects TRBV29-1 to TRBJ2-1, with TRBD2 identical over 9 bases. The CDR3 runs to 17 residues. The germline V gene encodes CDR1 SQVTM and CDR2 ANQGSEA. Losses at the gene ends were 7 bases for V and 1 base for J; bases not matched to a gene: 14. The CDR3 DNA reads TGCAGCGCGGGAGGTAGCGGGAGTGCAGGGTCCTACAATGAGCAGTTCTTC. Protein product: CSAGGSGSAGSYNEQFF.

In its sample, this clone was seen a few times. The V and J genes are TRBV6-5 and TRBJ1-1, with TRBD1 as a possible D gene (5 bases). The CDR3 sequence is 15 residues long. V was pared by 5 bases and J by 1 base, with 14 bases between. Germline assignment: CDR1 MNHEY and CDR2 SVGAGI. CDR3 in DNA: TGTGCCAGCAGTGCGGCAGGGTCTGGGAACACTGAAGCTTTCTTT. It translates to CASSAAGSGNTEAFF.

The chain has TRBV11-2 and TRBJ2-7; 9 bases are shared with TRBD2. The germline V gene encodes CDR1 SGHAT and CDR2 FQNNGV. The CDR3 is 14 residues long. J lost 6 bases, V lost 5 bases, and 8 bases had no gene match. The CDR3 loop is CASSPGREGREQYF. CDR3 sequence (DNA): TGTGCCAGCAGCCCAGGGCGGGAGGGCCGCGAGCAGTACTTC.

This rearrangement joins TRBV28 to TRBJ1-4; perhaps TRBD1 as D (6 bases). V lost 5 bases and J 7 bases, leaving 14 bases between the germline ends. Germline V lookup: CDR1 MDHEN, CDR2 SYDVKM. The CDR3 totals 14 residues. The CDR3, as DNA: TGTGCCAGCAGTCTTCCGACAGGTGGTGAAAAACTGTTTTTT. Translated, it gives CASSLPTGGEKLFF.

The chain uses TRBV30 and TRBJ2-5; perhaps TRBD2 as D (5 bases). The CDR3 extends over 13 amino acids. V lost 1 base and J 2 bases, leaving 8 bases between the germline ends. CDR1 and CDR2 from the germline V gene are GTSNPN and SVGIG (reference sequence). The CDR3 loop reads CAWSGGPQETQYF. The CDR3 coding sequence is TGTGCCTGGAGTGGCGGGCCACAAGAGACCCAGTACTTC.

The chain is built from TRBV30 and TRBJ1-2; D perhaps matches TRBD1 (5 bases). Germline loops: CDR1 GTSNPN, CDR2 SVGIG (reference sequence). The CDR3 is made up of 15 amino acids. The germline V and J ends were trimmed by 3 bases and 0 bases, with 14 bases remaining between them. The CDR3 sequence is CAWREPGKTNYGYTF. Here the CDR3 DNA reads TGTGCCTGGAGAGAACCAGGGAAAACTAACTATGGCTACACCTTC.

The gene calls are TRBV2 and TRBJ2-1, with 10 bases that match TRBD2. This CDR3 is built from 15 residues. The J segment lost 6 bases and the V segment lost 2 bases, leaving 4 bases of the junction unmatched. The germline gives CDR1 SNHLY, CDR2 FYNNEI. The CDR3 protein is CASSETLAGVNEQFF. The CDR3 DNA reads TGTGCCAGCAGTGAAACCCTAGCGGGGGTCAATGAGCAGTTCTTC.

The chain recombines TRBV12-5 with TRBJ2-5, with 7 positions matching TRBD2. Germline V lookup: CDR1 LGHNT, CDR2 FRNRAP. J lost 1 base, V lost 0 bases, and 11 bases had no gene match. This CDR3 has 18 amino acids. CDR3 region: CASGLVQDGRTFQETQYF. CDR3 coding DNA: TGTGCTAGTGGTTTGGTACAAGACGGGAGGACTTTCCAAGAGACCCAGTACTTC.

The chain combines TRBV28 with TRBJ2-3, with 9 bases that match TRBD2. Germline loops: CDR1 MDHEN, CDR2 SYDVKM. V was pared by 4 bases and J by 1 base, with 6 bases of the junction left unmatched. The CDR3 has 16 amino acids. The CDR3 coding sequence is TGTGCCAGCAGTTCTAGCGGGAAGGGGGGCACAGATACGCAGTATTTT. Amino acids: CASSSSGKGGTDTQYF.

As DNA, the CDR3 is TGTGCCAGCAGCTCACAGGGGGCAGGGGAGACCCAGTACTTC. Amino acid sequence: CASSSQGAGETQYF. The chain joins TRBV5-4 to TRBJ2-5, with 9 bases matching TRBD1. CDR1 and CDR2 (germline): SGHNT, YYREEE (reference sequence). After removal of 3 bases from V and 5 bases from J, the junction contained 5 bases not matched to a gene. CDR3 length: 14 amino acids.

The chain recombines TRBV7-9 with TRBJ1-1; a weak D match, TRBD1 (6 bases). Germline CDR1 SEHNR, CDR2 FQNEAQ (reference sequence). V lost 0 bases, J lost 0 bases, and 14 bases lay in between. The CDR3 loop spans 17 amino acids. CDR3 loop: CASSLANRGGMNTEAFF. Here the CDR3 DNA reads TGTGCCAGCAGCTTAGCAAATAGGGGGGGAATGAACACTGAAGCTTTCTTT.

The rearrangement uses TRBV9 and TRBJ2-7, with D perhaps matching TRBD2 (7 bases). V was clipped by 1 base and J by 4 bases, with 15 bases between them. Per the germline V gene, CDR1 is SGDLS and CDR2 is YYNGEE. The CDR3 has 15 amino acids. The CDR3 nucleotides read TGTGCCAGCAGCGTATTAGGGGGGGCAGGATACGAGCAGTACTTC. This sequence encodes CASSVLGGAGYEQYF.